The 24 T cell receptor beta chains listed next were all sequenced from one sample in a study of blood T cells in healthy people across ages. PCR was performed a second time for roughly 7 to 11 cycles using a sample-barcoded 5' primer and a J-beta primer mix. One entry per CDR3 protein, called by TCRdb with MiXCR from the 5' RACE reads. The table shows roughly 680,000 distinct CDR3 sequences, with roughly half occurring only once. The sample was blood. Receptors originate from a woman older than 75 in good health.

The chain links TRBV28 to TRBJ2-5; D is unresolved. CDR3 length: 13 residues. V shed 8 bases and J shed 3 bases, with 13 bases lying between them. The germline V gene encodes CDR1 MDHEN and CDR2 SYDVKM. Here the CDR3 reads CASERRPEETQYF. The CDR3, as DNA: TGTGCCAGCGAGAGACGGCCGGAAGAGACCCAGTACTTC. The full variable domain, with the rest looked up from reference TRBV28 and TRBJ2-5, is DVKVTQSSRYLVKRTGEKVFLECVQDMDHENMFWYRQDPGLGLRLIYFSYDVKMKEKGDIPEGYSVSREKKERFSLILESASTNQTSMYLCASERRPEETQYFGPGTRLLVL.

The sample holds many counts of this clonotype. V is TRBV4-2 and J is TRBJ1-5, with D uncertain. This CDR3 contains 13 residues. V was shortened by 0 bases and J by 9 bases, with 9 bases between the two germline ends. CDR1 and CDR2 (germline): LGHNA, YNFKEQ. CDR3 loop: CASSQERGPPQHF. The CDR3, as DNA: TGTGCCAGCAGCCAAGAACGGGGTCCGCCCCAGCATTTT.

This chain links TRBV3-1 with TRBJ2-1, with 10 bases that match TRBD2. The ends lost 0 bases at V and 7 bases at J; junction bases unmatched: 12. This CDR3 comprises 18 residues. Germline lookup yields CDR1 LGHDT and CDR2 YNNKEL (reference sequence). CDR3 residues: CASSQDKQAGGPKNEQFF. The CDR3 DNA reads TGTGCCAGCAGCCAAGATAAGCAAGCGGGGGGGCCTAAAAATGAGCAGTTCTTC.

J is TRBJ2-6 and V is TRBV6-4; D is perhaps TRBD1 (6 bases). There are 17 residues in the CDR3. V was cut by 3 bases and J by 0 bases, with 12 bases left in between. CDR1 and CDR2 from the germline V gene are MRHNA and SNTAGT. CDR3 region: CASSETGWDSGANVLTF. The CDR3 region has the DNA TGTGCCAGCAGTGAAACAGGGTGGGACTCTGGGGCCAACGTCCTGACTTTC.

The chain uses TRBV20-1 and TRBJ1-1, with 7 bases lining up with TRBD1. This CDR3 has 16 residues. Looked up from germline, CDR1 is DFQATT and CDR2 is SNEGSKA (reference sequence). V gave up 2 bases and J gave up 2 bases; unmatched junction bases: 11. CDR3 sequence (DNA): TGCAGTGCTAGAAAGGCAAAGGGGGCAGGTAACACTGAAGCTTTCTTT. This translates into CSARKAKGAGNTEAFF.

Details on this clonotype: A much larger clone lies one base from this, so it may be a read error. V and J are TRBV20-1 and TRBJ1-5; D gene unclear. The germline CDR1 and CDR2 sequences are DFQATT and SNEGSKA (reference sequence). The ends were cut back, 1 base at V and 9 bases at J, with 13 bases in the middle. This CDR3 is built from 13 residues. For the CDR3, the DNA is TGCAGTGCTAGAGGCGAGGGAGATCGGCCCCAGCATTTT. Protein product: CSARGEGDRPQHF.

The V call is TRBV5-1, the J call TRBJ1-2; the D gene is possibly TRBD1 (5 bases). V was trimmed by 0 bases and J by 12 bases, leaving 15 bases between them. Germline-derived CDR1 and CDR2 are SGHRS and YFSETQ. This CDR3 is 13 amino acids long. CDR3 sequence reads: CASSLAGEGENTF. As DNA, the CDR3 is TGCGCCAGCAGCTTGGCTGGGGAAGGGGAAAACACCTTC. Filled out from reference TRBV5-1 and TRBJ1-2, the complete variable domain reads KAGVTQTPRYLIKTRGQQVTLSCSPISGHRSVSWYQQTPGQGLQFLFEYFSETQRNKGNFPGRFSGRQFSNSRSEMNVSTLELGDSALYLCASSLAGEGENTFGSGTRLTVV.

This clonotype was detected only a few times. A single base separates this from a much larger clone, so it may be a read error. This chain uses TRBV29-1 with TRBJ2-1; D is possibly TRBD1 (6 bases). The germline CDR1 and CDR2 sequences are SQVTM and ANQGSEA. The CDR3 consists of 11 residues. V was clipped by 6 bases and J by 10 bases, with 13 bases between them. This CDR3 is CSVMTQGEQFF. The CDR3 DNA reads TGCAGCGTAATGACACAGGGCGAGCAGTTCTTC.

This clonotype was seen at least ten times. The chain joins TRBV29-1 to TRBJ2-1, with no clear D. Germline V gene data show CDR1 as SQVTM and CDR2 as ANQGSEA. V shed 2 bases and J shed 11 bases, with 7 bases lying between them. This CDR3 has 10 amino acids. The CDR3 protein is CSVEKPQQFF. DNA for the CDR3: TGCAGCGTTGAAAAGCCGCAGCAGTTCTTC.

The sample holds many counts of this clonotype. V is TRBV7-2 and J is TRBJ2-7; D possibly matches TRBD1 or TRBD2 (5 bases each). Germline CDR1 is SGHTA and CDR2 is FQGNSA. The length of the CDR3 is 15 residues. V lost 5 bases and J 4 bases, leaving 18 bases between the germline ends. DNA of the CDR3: TGTGCCAGCAGCCCAACTAGGGACGTCTTGTACGAGCAGTACTTC. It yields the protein CASSPTRDVLYEQYF.

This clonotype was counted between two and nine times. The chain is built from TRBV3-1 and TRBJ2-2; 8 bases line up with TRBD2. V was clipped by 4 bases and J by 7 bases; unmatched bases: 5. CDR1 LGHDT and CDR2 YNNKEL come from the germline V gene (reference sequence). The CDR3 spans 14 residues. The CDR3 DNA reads TGTGCCAGCAGCCCCCGGGGGGGCGTCGGGGAGCTGTTTTTT. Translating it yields CASSPRGGVGELFF.

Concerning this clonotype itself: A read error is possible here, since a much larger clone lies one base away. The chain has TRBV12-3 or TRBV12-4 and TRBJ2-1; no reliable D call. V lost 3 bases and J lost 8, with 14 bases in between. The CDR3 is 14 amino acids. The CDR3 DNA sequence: TGTGCCAGCAGTTTTGGGCCAGCATTGGATGAGCAGTTCTTC. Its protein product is CASSFGPALDEQFF.

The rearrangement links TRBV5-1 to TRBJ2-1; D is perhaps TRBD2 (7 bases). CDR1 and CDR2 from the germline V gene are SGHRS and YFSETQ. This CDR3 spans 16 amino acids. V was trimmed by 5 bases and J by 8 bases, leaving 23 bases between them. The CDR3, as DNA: TGCGCCAGCAGGTCCGGCTCGGGGTTCGGGGGGCATGAGCAGTTCTTC. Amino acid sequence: CASRSGSGFGGHEQFF.

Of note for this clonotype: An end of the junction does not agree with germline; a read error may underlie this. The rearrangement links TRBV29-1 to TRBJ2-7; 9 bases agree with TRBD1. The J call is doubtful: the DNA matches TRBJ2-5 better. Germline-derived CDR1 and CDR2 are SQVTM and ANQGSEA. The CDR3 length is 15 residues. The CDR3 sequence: CSVEGTGPQQATQYF. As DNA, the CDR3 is TGTAGCGTTGAAGGGACAGGGCCGCAACAAGCGACCCAGTACTTC.

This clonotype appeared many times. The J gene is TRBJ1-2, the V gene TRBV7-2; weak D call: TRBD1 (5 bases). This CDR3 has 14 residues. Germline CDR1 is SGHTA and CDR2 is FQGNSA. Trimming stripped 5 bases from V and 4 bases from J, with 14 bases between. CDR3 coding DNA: TGTGCCAGCAGCCTAGGGGCAGACGTCTATGGCTACACCTTC. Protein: CASSLGADVYGYTF.

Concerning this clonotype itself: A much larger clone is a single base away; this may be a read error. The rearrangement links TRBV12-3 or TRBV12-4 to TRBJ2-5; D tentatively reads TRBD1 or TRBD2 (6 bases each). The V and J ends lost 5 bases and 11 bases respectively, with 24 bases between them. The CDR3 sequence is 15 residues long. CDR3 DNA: TGTGCCAGCAGTCCGGGCGGGACCCTAGGGGGGAGGCAGTACTTC. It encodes CASSPGGTLGGRQYF.

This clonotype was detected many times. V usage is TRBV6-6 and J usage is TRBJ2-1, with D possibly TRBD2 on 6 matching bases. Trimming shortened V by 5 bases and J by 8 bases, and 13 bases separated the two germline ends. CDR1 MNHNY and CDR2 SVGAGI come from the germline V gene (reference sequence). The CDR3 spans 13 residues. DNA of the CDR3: TGTGCCAGCAGTGATGGAGGGATCGATGAGCAGTTCTTC. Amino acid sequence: CASSDGGIDEQFF.

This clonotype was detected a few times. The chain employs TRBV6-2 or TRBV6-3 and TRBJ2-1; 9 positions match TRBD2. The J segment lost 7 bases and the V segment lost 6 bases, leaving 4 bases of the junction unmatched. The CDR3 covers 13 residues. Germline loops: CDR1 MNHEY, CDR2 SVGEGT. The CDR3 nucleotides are TGTGCCAGCAGCTGGACTAGCGATAATGAGCAGTTCTTC. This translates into CASSWTSDNEQFF.

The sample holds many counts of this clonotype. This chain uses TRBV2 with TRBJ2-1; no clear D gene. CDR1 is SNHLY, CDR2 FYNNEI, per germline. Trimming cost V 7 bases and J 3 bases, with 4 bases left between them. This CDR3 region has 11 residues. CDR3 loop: CASTNYNEQFF. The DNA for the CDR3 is TGTGCCAGCACTAACTACAATGAGCAGTTCTTC. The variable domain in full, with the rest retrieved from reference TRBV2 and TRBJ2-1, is EPEVTQTPSHQVTQMGQEVILRCVPISNHLYFYWYRQILGQKVEFLVSFYNNEISEKSEIFDDQFSVERPDGSNFTLKIRSTKLEDSAMYFCASTNYNEQFFGPGTRLTVL.

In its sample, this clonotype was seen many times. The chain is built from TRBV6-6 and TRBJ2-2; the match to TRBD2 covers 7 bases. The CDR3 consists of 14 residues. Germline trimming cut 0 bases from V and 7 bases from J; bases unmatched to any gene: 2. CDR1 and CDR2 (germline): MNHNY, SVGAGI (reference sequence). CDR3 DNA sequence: TGTGCCAGCAGTTACTCGTCGGGAGGCGGGGAGCTGTTTTTT. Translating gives CASSYSSGGGELFF.

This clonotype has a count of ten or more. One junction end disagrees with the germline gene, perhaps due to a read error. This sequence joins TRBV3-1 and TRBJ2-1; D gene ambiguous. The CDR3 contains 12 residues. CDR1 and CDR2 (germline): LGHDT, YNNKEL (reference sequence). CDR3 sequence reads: CASSQPYNEQFF. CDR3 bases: TGCGCCAGCAGCCAACCCTACAATGAGCAGTTCTTC.

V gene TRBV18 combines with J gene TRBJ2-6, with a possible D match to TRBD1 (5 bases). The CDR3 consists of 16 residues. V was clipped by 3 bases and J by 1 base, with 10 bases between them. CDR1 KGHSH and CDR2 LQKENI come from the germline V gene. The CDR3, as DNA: TGTGCCAGCTCACCTCAGGGTTTTTCTGGGGCCAACGTCCTGACTTTC. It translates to CASSPQGFSGANVLTF.

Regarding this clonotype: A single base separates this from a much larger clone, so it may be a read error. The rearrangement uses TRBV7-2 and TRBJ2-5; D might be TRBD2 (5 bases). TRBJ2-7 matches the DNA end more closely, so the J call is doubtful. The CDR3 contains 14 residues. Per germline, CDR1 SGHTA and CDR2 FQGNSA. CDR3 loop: CAGSLGGSKYEQYF. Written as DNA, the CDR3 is TGTGCCGGCAGCTTAGGAGGTAGCAAGTACGAGCAGTACTTC.

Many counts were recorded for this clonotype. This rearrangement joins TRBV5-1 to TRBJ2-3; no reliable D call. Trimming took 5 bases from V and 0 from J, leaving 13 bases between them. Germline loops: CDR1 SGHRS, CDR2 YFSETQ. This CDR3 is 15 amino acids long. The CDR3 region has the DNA TGCGCCAGCAGTCCCCTCCGCCGTAGCACAGATACGCAGTATTTT. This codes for CASSPLRRSTDTQYF.